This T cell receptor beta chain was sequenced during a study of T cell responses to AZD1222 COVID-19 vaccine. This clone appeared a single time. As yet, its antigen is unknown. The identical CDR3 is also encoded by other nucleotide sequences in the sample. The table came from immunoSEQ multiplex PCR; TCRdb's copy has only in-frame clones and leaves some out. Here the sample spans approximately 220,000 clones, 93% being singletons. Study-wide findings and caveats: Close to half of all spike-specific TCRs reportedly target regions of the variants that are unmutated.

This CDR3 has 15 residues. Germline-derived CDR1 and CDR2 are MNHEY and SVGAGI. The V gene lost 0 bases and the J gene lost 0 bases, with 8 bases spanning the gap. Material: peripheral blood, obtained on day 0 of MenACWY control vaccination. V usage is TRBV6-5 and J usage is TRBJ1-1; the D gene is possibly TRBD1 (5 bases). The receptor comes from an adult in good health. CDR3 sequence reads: CASSYSGGVNTEAFF. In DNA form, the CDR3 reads TGTGCCAGCAGTTACTCGGGAGGGGTGAACACTGAAGCTTTCTTT.